The following is a T cell receptor beta chain sequence with its context. Its target is not known. This entry is derived from a study of cytomegalovirus exposure and HLA in healthy donors. General study points: A later analysis reportedly found fewer N-insertions in an Asian-associated ancestry cluster than the roughly 670-donor mean.

Germline V lookup: CDR1 SGHTA, CDR2 FQGTGA. Trimming took 2 bases from V and 0 from J, leaving 9 bases between them. The CDR3 totals 15 residues. 13 Jbeta primers and 60 Vbeta primers were used for the PCR. Under the authors' procedure: About 10 million of tens of millions of unique TCR beta chains were shared, per a later count. TCRdb's table, derived via immunoSEQ multiplex PCR, lists solely in-frame clones and lacks some. V, J and clone size were drawn from that table, and D and trimming were deduced from the DNA. In the table there are about 61,000 clones, roughly nine tenths of which are singletons. Healthy individuals who donated bone marrow served as the donors. Donors had nominal health at sampling but likely had unrecorded immune exposures.

The rearrangement joins TRBV7-3 to TRBJ2-3; weak D call: TRBD2 (5 bases). Input material: PBMCs. The source of this sequence is a man aged 30 to 45 in good health and CMV-seropositive. CDR3 bases: TGTGCCAGCAGCTTAGACGGGAAAAGCACAGATACGCAGTATTTT. Its translation is CASSLDGKSTDTQYF.